These 23 T cell receptor beta chains were sequenced from one sample in a study of shared clonotypes between healthy human individuals (dated by TCRdb to 2019 to 2021). The method behind the library was the immunoSEQ multiplex PCR assay. TCRdb's version of the immuneACCESS table is confined to in-frame rearrangements and falls short of the full clone set. An unresolved V gene accounts for under half of the shortfall where checked; the remainder is of unknown origin. For this sample the table gives about 2.3 million clones, of which about 90% were detected only once. Approximately 0.39% of the sample comes from the top ten. Source material: naive CD4+ T cells from PBMCs. Read against the paper, the sample's cell subset or site label means: CD45RA+ positively selected. These receptors all stem from a man aged 18 to 30 in good health. Some clones in this sample may be carry-over from other donors' samples.

The chain couples TRBV11-3 to TRBJ2-7; D might be TRBD1 (5 bases). CDR1 is SGHNT, CDR2 YENEEA, per germline. This CDR3 has 12 residues. The V end lost 5 bases, the J end lost 6 bases, and 11 bases lay between the germline ends. The CDR3 nucleotides are TGTGCCAGCAGCGACACAGGAGCCGAGCAGTACTTC. The encoded protein is CASSDTGAEQYF. The full variable domain, completed using reference TRBV11-3 and TRBJ2-7, is EAGVVQSPRYKIIEKKQPVAFWCNPISGHNTLYWYLQNLGQGPELLIRYENEEAVDDSQLPKDRFSAERLKGVDSTLKIQPAELGDSAVYLCASSDTGAEQYFGPGTRLTVT.

V usage is TRBV5-1 and J usage is TRBJ2-7; 13 positions match TRBD2. The V and J ends lost 0 bases and 0 bases, in that order; junction bases with no gene match: 3. Germline values: CDR1 SGHRS, CDR2 YFSETQ. There are 17 residues in the CDR3. In DNA form, the CDR3 reads TGCGCCAGCAGCTTGGGGACTAGCGGGAGTAGCTCCTACGAGCAGTACTTC. Translated: CASSLGTSGSSSYEQYF.

The chain links TRBV10-2 to TRBJ2-7; D uncertain. V was pared by 2 bases and J by 3 bases, with 8 bases between. The germline V gene encodes CDR1 WSHSY and CDR2 SAAADI. The CDR3 covers 13 residues. The CDR3 loop reads CASSEGIFYEQYF. The CDR3 coding sequence is TGCGCCAGCAGTGAGGGCATCTTCTACGAGCAGTACTTC.

The chain uses TRBV5-4 and TRBJ2-7; D possibly uses TRBD1 or TRBD2 (6 bases each). Germline V gives CDR1 SGHNT, CDR2 YYREEE (reference sequence). V lost 3 bases and J lost 3, with 16 bases in between. The CDR3 runs 15 residues. The chain's CDR3 is CASSWGGRGLYEQYF. CDR3 nucleotides: TGTGCCAGCAGCTGGGGTGGCCGGGGGCTCTACGAGCAGTACTTC.

The chain links TRBV4-2 to TRBJ1-1, with TRBD1 matching 7 bases. V was clipped by 0 bases and J by 10 bases; unmatched bases: 5. The CDR3 is 13 residues long. Germline V gene data show CDR1 as LGHNA and CDR2 as YNFKEQ. The CDR3 loop reads CASSQERGLRAFF. The CDR3 DNA follows: TGTGCCAGCAGCCAAGAGAGGGGGCTAAGAGCTTTCTTT.

The chain's CDR3 is CASSEETGQQYF. The CDR3 nucleotides are TGTGCCAGCAGTGAAGAGACAGGGCAACAGTACTTC. The chain combines TRBV2 with TRBJ2-7; TRBD1 matches 7 bases. J lost 10 bases, V lost 1 base, and 4 bases had no gene match. Per germline, CDR1 SNHLY and CDR2 FYNNEI. The CDR3 loop spans 12 amino acids. Looking up the rest from reference TRBV2 and TRBJ2-7 gives the full variable domain: EPEVTQTPSHQVTQMGQEVILRCVPISNHLYFYWYRQILGQKVEFLVSFYNNEISEKSEIFDDQFSVERPDGSNFTLKIRSTKLEDSAMYFCASSEETGQQYFGPGTRLTVT.

The chain is built from TRBV19 and TRBJ1-1, with D uncertain. V lost 2 bases to trimming and J lost 5 bases, with 9 bases between them. The CDR3 has 13 amino acids. CDR1 and CDR2 (germline): LNHDA, SQIVND (reference sequence). CDR3 DNA: TGTGCCAGTAGTATAATCCCGGGAACTGAAGCTTTCTTT. Its protein product is CASSIIPGTEAFF.

The CDR3, as DNA: TGTGCCAGCACCCCACAATCGCGCAGTGCGCAGTTCTTC. It encodes CASTPQSRSAQFF. The rearrangement uses TRBV2 and TRBJ2-1, with D uncertain. This CDR3 is 13 amino acids long. The V end was cut by 7 bases, the J end by 12 bases, with 19 bases between. Germline CDR1 is SNHLY and CDR2 is FYNNEI.

The chain carries TRBV9 and TRBJ2-3, with D tentatively TRBD1 (6 bases). V gave up 2 bases and J gave up 5 bases, with 12 bases separating them. Germline-derived CDR1 and CDR2 are SGDLS and YYNGEE. This CDR3 has 14 amino acids. The CDR3 nucleotides read TGTGCCAGCAGCGTCGAACAGGGTGGAGATACGCAGTATTTT. It yields the protein CASSVEQGGDTQYF.

This chain links TRBV28 with TRBJ2-7; 7 positions agree with TRBD1. CDR3 length equals 13 residues. The V gene's germline CDR1 is MDHEN and CDR2 SYDVKM. Trimming took 7 bases from V and 3 from J; bases not matched to a gene: 6. The CDR3 sequence: CASINRQGYEQYF. The CDR3 nucleotides read TGTGCCAGCATCAATCGACAGGGCTACGAGCAGTACTTC.

The chain is built from TRBV10-3 and TRBJ1-4; a weak D match, TRBD1 (5 bases). The V gene lost 6 bases and the J gene lost 6 bases, with 11 bases spanning the gap. The CDR3 spans 13 residues. Germline V gene sequence: CDR1 ENHRY, CDR2 SYGVKD. The CDR3 region has the DNA TGTGCCATCAGAGGCAGGGAGGATGAAAAACTGTTTTTT. This codes for CAIRGREDEKLFF.

This chain connects TRBV4-3 to TRBJ2-3; 12 bases are a match to TRBD2. The CDR3 is 19 amino acids. CDR1 and CDR2 (germline): LGHNA, YSLEER. V gave up 0 bases and J gave up 2 bases; unmatched junction bases: 9. The CDR3 coding sequence is TGCGCCAGCAGCCAAGATCTTCGGAGACTAGCGGGGGTCACAGATACGCAGTATTTT. Its translation: CASSQDLRRLAGVTDTQYF.

The chain joins TRBV7-6 to TRBJ2-5, with D hard to call. Germline V CDR1 and CDR2: SGHVS, FNYEAQ. The V and J ends lost 0 bases and 4 bases respectively, with 6 bases between them. The CDR3 covers 13 residues. As DNA, the CDR3 is TGTGCCAGCAGCTTAGCCTGGCGAGAGACCCAGTACTTC. This codes for CASSLAWRETQYF.

The V call is TRBV27, the J call TRBJ2-7, with TRBD1 as a possible D gene (6 bases). CDR3 length: 14 amino acids. The germline V and J ends were trimmed by 7 bases and 2 bases, with 15 bases remaining between them. CDR1 is MNHEY and CDR2 is SMNVEV in the germline V gene (reference sequence). CDR3 protein: CASTGLDRPYEQYF. In DNA, the CDR3 is TGTGCCAGCACGGGTTTGGACAGACCCTACGAGCAGTACTTC.

This chain links TRBV28 with TRBJ2-1; 15 bases agree with TRBD2. The CDR3 consists of 17 residues. Germline CDR1 MDHEN, CDR2 SYDVKM. Germline trimming cut 7 bases from V and 9 bases from J; bases unmatched to any gene: 13. CDR3 residues: CASTLTPGLAGGIEQFF. CDR3 sequence (DNA): TGTGCCAGCACCCTGACTCCGGGACTAGCGGGAGGTATTGAGCAGTTCTTC.

The rearrangement links TRBV19 to TRBJ1-1; D remains ambiguous. Germline assignment: CDR1 LNHDA and CDR2 SQIVND (reference sequence). Trimming stripped 6 bases from V and 8 bases from J, with 28 bases between. The CDR3 is made up of 17 amino acids. The DNA for the CDR3 is TGTGCCAGTAGCCCCGGGCTGGGCCCACCTTACAAACTAGAAGCTTTCTTT. This sequence encodes CASSPGLGPPYKLEAFF.

The CDR3 DNA is TGTGCCACCAGCTGGGGTTTGGACAGGAGCACAGATACGCAGTATTTT. It codes for CATSWGLDRSTDTQYF. The genes are TRBV15 and TRBJ2-3; the match to TRBD1 covers 7 bases. CDR1 is LNHNV, CDR2 YYDKDF, per germline (reference sequence). V trimming: 5 bases; J trimming: 0 bases; junction bases outside the gene matches: 8. The CDR3 has 16 residues.

The chain is built from TRBV5-1 and TRBJ2-7; TRBD1 aligns across 12 bases. The CDR3 runs to 16 residues. Per the germline V gene, CDR1 is SGHRS and CDR2 is YFSETQ. Trimming removed 1 base from V and 5 bases from J; junction bases left unmatched: 7. CDR3 amino acids: CASSLLGQGAGDEQYF. For the CDR3, the DNA is TGCGCCAGCAGCTTGTTGGGACAGGGGGCCGGGGACGAGCAGTACTTC. The variable domain in full, with the rest retrieved from reference TRBV5-1 and TRBJ2-7, is KAGVTQTPRYLIKTRGQQVTLSCSPISGHRSVSWYQQTPGQGLQFLFEYFSETQRNKGNFPGRFSGRQFSNSRSEMNVSTLELGDSALYLCASSLLGQGAGDEQYFGPGTRLTVT.

This clone was seen a few times. This CDR3 is also generated by other DNA sequences in the sample. The J gene is TRBJ2-7, the V gene TRBV11-2; no reliable D call. The CDR3 consists of 11 residues. Germline V lookup: CDR1 SGHAT, CDR2 FQNNGV. Trimming removed 5 bases at V and 2 bases at J, with 4 bases between. CDR3 nucleotides: TGTGCCAGCAGCCAGGCCTACGAGCAGTACTTC. This codes for CASSQAYEQYF. Drawing the rest from reference TRBV11-2 and TRBJ2-7, the complete variable domain is EAGVAQSPRYKIIEKRQSVAFWCNPISGHATLYWYQQILGQGPKLLIQFQNNGVVDDSQLPKDRFSAERLKGVDSTLKIQPAKLEDSAVYLCASSQAYEQYFGPGTRLTVT.

This chain joins TRBV11-2 and TRBJ2-7, with 7 bases that match TRBD1. V gave up 4 bases and J gave up 2 bases; unmatched junction bases: 17. The CDR3 length is 18 residues. The germline gives CDR1 SGHAT, CDR2 FQNNGV. In DNA, the CDR3 is TGTGCCAGCAGCTCCCGGTTTGTCGGGACAGCCTATACCTACGAGCAGTACTTC. Its protein product is CASSSRFVGTAYTYEQYF.

The rearrangement links TRBV28 to TRBJ2-3; D not certain. The CDR3 loop spans 13 amino acids. The ends were cut back, 5 bases at V and 3 bases at J, with 9 bases in the middle. Germline lookup yields CDR1 MDHEN and CDR2 SYDVKM. CDR3 coding DNA: TGTGCCAGCAGTCCACATCAGACAGATACGCAGTATTTT. Its translation is CASSPHQTDTQYF.

The chain recombines TRBV27 with TRBJ2-7; 10 bases are a match to TRBD1. Germline values: CDR1 MNHEY, CDR2 SMNVEV (reference sequence). The length of the CDR3 is 14 residues. V was pared by 5 bases and J by 3 bases, with 4 bases of the junction left unmatched. The CDR3 bases are TGTGCCAGCAGTAGACAGGGGGCAGACTACGAGCAGTACTTC. Translated, it gives CASSRQGADYEQYF.

This chain joins TRBV4-3 and TRBJ2-4; D gene uncertain. The CDR3 has 15 amino acids. CDR1 and CDR2 from the germline V gene are LGHNA and YSLEER. V was trimmed by 1 base and J by 4 bases, leaving 11 bases between them. CDR3 region: CASSQVSGEKNIQYF. The CDR3 coding sequence is TGCGCCAGCAGCCAAGTTTCCGGAGAGAAAAACATTCAGTACTTC.